What follows is one T cell receptor (beta chain) and its context. The CDR3 sequence is 14 residues long. V dropped 4 bases and J dropped 8 bases, with 16 bases sitting between them. Germline V gene data show CDR1 as SGHRS and CDR2 as YFSETQ. The data were produced by immunoSEQ multiplex PCR, yet TCRdb's version contains in-frame clones alone and is incomplete. The top ten clones hold about a tenth of a sample with about 90,000 clones, about 80% of them seen once. These data come from a study of blood T cell repertoires in COVID-19. On the study more broadly: Italy, Spain and the United States were the sources of the convalescent and acute COVID-19 samples. Sources were T cells, B-cell-depleted T cells, or PBMCs; the material itself was cDNA or gDNA.

The specimen sequenced was peripheral blood. This TCR derives from a woman between 70 and 85 years old with acute or convalescent COVID-19. The chain is built from TRBV5-1 and TRBJ2-1; maybe TRBD1 (6 bases). The CDR3 DNA sequence: TGCGCCAGCAGCCCGGGACCAGGGGACCATGAGCAGTTCTTC. This codes for CASSPGPGDHEQFF.